This record covers a single TCR beta chain. This record belongs to a study of T cell responses to AZD1222 COVID-19 vaccine. The repertoire was sequenced with immunoSEQ multiplex PCR; TCRdb's copy has only in-frame clones and lacks some. The sample contains 100,000 to 150,000 clones, roughly 90% of which appear only once. This TCR was recovered from an adult in good health. The material sequenced was peripheral blood, taken on day 0 of AZD1222 vaccination.

The CDR3 loop is CASSSDLRADYGYTF. CDR3 nucleotides: TGTGCCAGCAGCTCCGATTTGAGGGCTGACTATGGCTACACCTTC. V and J are TRBV7-8 and TRBJ1-2; D is unresolved. The length of the CDR3 is 15 residues. CDR1 is SGHVS, CDR2 FQNEAQ, per germline. The V and J ends lost 4 bases and 3 bases respectively, with 15 bases between them. Complete variable domain (other parts from reference TRBV7-8 and TRBJ1-2): GAGVSQSPRYKVAKRGQDVALRCDPISGHVSLFWYQQALGQGPEFLTYFQNEAQLDKSGLPSDRFFAERPEGSVSTLKIQRTQQEDSAVYLCASSSDLRADYGYTFGSGTRLTVV.